This TCR beta chain was recorded in a study of cytomegalovirus exposure and HLA in healthy donors. Study findings and constraints: There were under 200 TCR beta chains listed as cytomegalovirus-associated. In an earlier analysis, in 540 or so donors, most V segments appeared productive either ~87% or ~30% of the time.

In the case of this clone: As yet, its antigen is unknown.

Donors had nominal health at sampling but likely had unrecorded immune exposures. Trimming at V came to 0 bases and at J to 7 bases, leaving 8 bases not matched to a gene. The germline V gene encodes CDR1 LGHNA and CDR2 YSLEER. The length of the CDR3 is 16 residues. Amplification used 60 Vbeta primers and 13 Jbeta primers. The assay was immunoSEQ multiplex PCR, and TCRdb's table has in-frame clones only and misses some. The sample contains roughly 190,000 clones, about 80% of which appear only once. This chain links TRBV4-3 with TRBJ2-1, with TRBD2 identical over 8 bases. The TCR comes from a woman in her 30s in good health and CMV-seropositive. The sequenced sample was PBMCs. The CDR3 is CASSQDRSGGGNEQFF. CDR3 DNA: TGCGCCAGCAGCCAAGATAGAAGCGGGGGAGGGAATGAGCAGTTCTTC.